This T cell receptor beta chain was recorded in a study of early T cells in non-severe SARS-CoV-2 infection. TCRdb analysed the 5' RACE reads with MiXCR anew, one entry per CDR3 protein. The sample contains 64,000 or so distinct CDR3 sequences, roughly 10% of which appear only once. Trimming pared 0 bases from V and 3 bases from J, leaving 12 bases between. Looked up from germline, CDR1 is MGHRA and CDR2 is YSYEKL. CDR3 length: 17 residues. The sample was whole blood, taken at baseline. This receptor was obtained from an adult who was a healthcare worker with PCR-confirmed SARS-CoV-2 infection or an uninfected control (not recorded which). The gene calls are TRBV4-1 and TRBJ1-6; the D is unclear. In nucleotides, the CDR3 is TGCGCCAGCAGCCAAGACGCATCCGGGGTCTATAATTCACCCCTCCACTTT. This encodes CASSQDASGVYNSPLHF.